Shown below are 3 T cell receptor beta chains from a single sample sequenced in a study of T cell repertoires in ileal Crohn's disease. Sequencing used immunoSEQ multiplex PCR; TCRdb keeps in-frame clones, though not all of them. Of approximately 6,900 clones detected, about 83% appear once; the ten largest clones hold under 5%. The sample comprised ileal tissue. These TCRs come from an adult with Crohn's disease.

The V call is TRBV7-9, the J call TRBJ2-2, with TRBD2 matching over 7 bases. V shed 2 bases, J shed 5 bases, and the junction held 8 bases outside the gene matches. This CDR3 is built from 16 residues. CDR1 and CDR2 from the germline V gene are SEHNR and FQNEAQ (reference sequence). Here the CDR3 reads CASSLTVASGTGELFF. CDR3 DNA sequence: TGTGCCAGCAGCTTAACAGTGGCTAGCGGAACCGGGGAGCTGTTTTTT.

The chain carries TRBV7-9 and TRBJ2-7; 9 nucleotides line up with TRBD1. V lost 5 bases to trimming and J lost 2 bases; unmatched junction nucleotides: 10. The germline V gene has CDR1 SEHNR and CDR2 FQNEAQ (reference sequence). The CDR3 covers 16 residues. The CDR3 sequence is CASSPSGGQGTYEQYF. The CDR3 DNA follows: TGTGCCAGCAGCCCTTCGGGGGGACAGGGAACCTACGAGCAGTACTTC.

This clone occurred a few times. The gene calls are TRBV19 and TRBJ2-1, with D maybe TRBD2 (8 bases). Trimming stripped 7 bases from V and 8 bases from J, with 27 bases between. The CDR3 has 17 amino acids. The V gene's germline CDR1 is LNHDA and CDR2 SQIVND (reference sequence). The CDR3 DNA reads TGTGCCAGTATACCCGGAGGGGGTAGCGGGACAGTAGATGAGCAGTTCTTC. It yields the protein CASIPGGGSGTVDEQFF.